This TCR beta chain was captured by sequencing in a study of T-cell memory formation after mild COVID-19. TCR alpha and TCR beta cDNA libraries carrying sample barcodes and UMIs came from 5'RACE with constant-segment primers. TCRdb passed the 5' RACE reads through MiXCR, listing each CDR3 protein once. In the table there are 300,000 to 400,000 distinct CDR3 sequences, 25% to 30% of which are singletons. Whole-study results and caveats: Certain responding clones were present in pre-infection memory, suggesting participation of cross-reactive memory. Balance between CD4 and CD8 was seen in clones contracting day 15 to 85, and a CD4+ lean was seen in later expanders.

The germline V gene encodes CDR1 DFQATT and CDR2 SNEGSKA (reference sequence). Trimming took off 7 bases at V and 13 bases at J, with 19 bases between the two ends. CDR3 size: 11 residues. Remarks on this clonotype: The antigen is not known.

This chain links TRBV20-1 with TRBJ1-2; no reliable D call. This receptor was identified in an adult woman who had mild COVID-19 (a few samples of this study predate the infection). Cell type and time point are not known. Material for sequencing was PBMCs or a T cell subset sorted from them (not recorded which). This CDR3 reads CSVGALSYSTF. The CDR3, as DNA: TGCAGTGTCGGAGCCCTGAGTTACTCCACCTTC.